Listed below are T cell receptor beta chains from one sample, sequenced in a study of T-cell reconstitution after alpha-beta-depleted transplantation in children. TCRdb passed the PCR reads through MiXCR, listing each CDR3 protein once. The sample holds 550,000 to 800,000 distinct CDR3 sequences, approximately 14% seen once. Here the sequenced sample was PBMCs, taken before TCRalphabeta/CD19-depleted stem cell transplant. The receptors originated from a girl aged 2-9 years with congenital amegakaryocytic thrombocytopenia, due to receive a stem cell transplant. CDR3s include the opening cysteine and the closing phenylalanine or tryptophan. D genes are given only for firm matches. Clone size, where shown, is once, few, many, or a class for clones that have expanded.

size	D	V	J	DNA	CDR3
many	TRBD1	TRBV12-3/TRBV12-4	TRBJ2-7	TGTGCCAGCACCTTAGGACAGGGGATCAACGAGCAGTACTTC	CASTLGQGINEQYF
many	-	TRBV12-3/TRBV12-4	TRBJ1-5	TGTGCCAGCAGTGGGGAAGGGGGGTTAGACCAGCCCCAGCATTTT	CASSGEGGLDQPQHF
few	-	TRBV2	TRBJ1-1	TGTGCCAGCTCAACCGGGCCAGGGCGGACTGAAGCTTTCTTT	CASSTGPGRTEAFF
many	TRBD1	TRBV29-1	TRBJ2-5	TGCAGCGTTGAATCGAAGGGACAGGGTTTTTTAGGGACCCAGTACTTC	CSVESKGQGFLGTQYF
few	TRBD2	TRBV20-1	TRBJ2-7	TGCAGTGCCGGGAGCGGGGTAAGCTCCTACGAGCAGTACTTC	CSAGSGVSSYEQYF
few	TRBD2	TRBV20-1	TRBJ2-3	TGCAGTGCTTGGGACTACGGTCGGGATACGCAGTATTTT	CSAWDYGRDTQYF
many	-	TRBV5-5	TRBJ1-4	TGTGCCAGCAGCTTGCTGGAGGGGAATGAAAAACTGTTTTTT	CASSLLEGNEKLFF
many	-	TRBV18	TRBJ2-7	TGTGCCAGCTCACCAACGGGCAGGTCGAGCTCCTACGAGCAGTACTTC	CASSPTGRSSSYEQYF
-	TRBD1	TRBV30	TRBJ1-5	TGTGCCTGGAGTGCGGGACAGGGGAATCAGCCCCAGCATTTT	CAWSAGQGNQPQHF
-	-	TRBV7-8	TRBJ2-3	TGTGCCAGCAGCTTGGCGGGGCCAGCAGATACGCAGTATTTT	CASSLAGPADTQYF
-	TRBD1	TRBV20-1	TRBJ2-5	TGCAGTGCTAGTATAAGGGGGCTCGGAGAGACCCAGTACTTC	CSASIRGLGETQYF